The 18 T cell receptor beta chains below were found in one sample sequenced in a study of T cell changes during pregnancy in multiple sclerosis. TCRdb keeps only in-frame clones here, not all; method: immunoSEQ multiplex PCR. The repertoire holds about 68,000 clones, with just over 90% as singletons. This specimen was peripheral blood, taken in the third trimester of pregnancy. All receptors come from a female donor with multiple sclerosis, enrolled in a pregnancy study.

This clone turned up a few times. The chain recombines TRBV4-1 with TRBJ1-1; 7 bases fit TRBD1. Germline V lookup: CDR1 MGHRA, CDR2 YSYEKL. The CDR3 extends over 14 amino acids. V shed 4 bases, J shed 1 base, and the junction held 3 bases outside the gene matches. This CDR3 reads CASSPGQTNTEAFF. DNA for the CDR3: TGCGCCAGCAGCCCGGGACAGACGAACACTGAAGCTTTCTTT.

The CDR3: CASSPRLEDTQYF. The CDR3 DNA is TGTGCCAGCAGCCCCCGACTTGAAGATACGCAGTATTTT. V is TRBV11-3 and J is TRBJ2-3, with no clear D. CDR1 and CDR2 (germline): SGHNT, YENEEA. The V end lost 5 bases, the J end lost 5 bases, and 11 bases lay between the germline ends. The CDR3 runs 13 residues. The full variable domain, in which reference TRBV11-3 and TRBJ2-3 provide the parts outside the CDR3, is EAGVVQSPRYKIIEKKQPVAFWCNPISGHNTLYWYLQNLGQGPELLIRYENEEAVDDSQLPKDRFSAERLKGVDSTLKIQPAELGDSAVYLCASSPRLEDTQYFGPGTRLTVL.

This chain's CDR3 is CASSLGGSGANVLTF. The CDR3 DNA reads as TGTGCCAGCAGCTTAGGGGGCTCCGGGGCCAACGTCCTGACTTTC. This chain links TRBV11-1 with TRBJ2-6, with D perhaps matching TRBD1 (5 bases). The CDR3 runs to 15 residues. CDR1 is SGHAT, CDR2 FQDESV, per germline (reference sequence). Trimming left V 1 base short and J 4 bases short, with 8 bases between.

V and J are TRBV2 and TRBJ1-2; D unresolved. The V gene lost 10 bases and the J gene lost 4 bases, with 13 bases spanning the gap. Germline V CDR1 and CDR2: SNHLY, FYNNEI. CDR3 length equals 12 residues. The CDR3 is CATDPGSYGYTF. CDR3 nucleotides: TGTGCCACCGATCCGGGGTCCTATGGCTACACCTTC.

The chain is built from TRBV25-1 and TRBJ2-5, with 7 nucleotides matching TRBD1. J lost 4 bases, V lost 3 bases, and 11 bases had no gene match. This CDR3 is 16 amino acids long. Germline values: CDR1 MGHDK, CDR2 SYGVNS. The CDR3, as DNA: TGTGCCAGCAGTGAGCTGATACAGGGGTTTAGAGAGACCCAGTACTTC. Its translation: CASSELIQGFRETQYF.

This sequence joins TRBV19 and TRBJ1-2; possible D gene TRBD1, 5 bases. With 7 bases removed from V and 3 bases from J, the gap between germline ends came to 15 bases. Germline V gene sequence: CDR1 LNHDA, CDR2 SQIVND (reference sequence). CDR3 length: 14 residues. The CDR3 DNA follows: TGTGCCAGTATGACAAGGGGTAAAGACTATGGCTACACCTTC. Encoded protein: CASMTRGKDYGYTF.

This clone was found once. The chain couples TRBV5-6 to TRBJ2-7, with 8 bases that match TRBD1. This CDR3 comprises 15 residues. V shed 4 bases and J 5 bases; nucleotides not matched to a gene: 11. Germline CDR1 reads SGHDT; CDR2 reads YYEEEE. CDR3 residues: CASSAGQGVYHEQYF. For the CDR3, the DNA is TGTGCCAGCAGCGCAGGACAGGGCGTTTACCACGAGCAGTACTTC.

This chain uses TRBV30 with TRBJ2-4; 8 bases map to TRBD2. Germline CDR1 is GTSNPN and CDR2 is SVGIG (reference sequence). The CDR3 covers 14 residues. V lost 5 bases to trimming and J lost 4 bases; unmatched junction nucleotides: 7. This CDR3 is CAWEAGGGKNIQYF. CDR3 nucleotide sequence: TGTGCCTGGGAGGCGGGCGGGGGGAAAAACATTCAGTACTTC.

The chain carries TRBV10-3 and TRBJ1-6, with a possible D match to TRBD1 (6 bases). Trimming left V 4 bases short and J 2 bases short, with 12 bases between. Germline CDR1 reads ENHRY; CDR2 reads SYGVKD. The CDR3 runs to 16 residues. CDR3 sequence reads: CAISVRQAPYNSPLHF. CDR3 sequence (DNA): TGTGCCATCAGTGTACGACAGGCTCCCTATAATTCACCCCTCCACTTT.

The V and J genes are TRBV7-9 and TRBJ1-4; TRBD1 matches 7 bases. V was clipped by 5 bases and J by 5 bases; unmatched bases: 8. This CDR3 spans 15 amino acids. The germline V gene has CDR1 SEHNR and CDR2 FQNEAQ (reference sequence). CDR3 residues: CASSQPTGSNEKLFF. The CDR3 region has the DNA TGTGCCAGCAGCCAACCGACAGGGTCAAATGAAAAACTGTTTTTT.

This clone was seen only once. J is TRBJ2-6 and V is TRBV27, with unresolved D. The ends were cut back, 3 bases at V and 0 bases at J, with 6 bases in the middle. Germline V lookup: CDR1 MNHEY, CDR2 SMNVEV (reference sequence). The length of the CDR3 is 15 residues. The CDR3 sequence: CASSLTDSGANVLTF. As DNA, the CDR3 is TGTGCCAGCAGTTTGACTGACTCTGGGGCCAACGTCCTGACTTTC.

The CDR3 is CASSTLQGDYGYTF. For the CDR3, the DNA is TGTGCCAGCAGCACGTTACAGGGGGACTATGGCTACACCTTC. The chain combines TRBV5-6 with TRBJ1-2; TRBD1 matches at 8 bases. Germline assignment: CDR1 SGHDT and CDR2 YYEEEE. V shed 4 bases and J 3 bases; nucleotides not matched to a gene: 5. The CDR3 covers 14 residues.

CDR3 sequence: CASSEIGLKAKNIQYF. In DNA, the CDR3 is TGTGCCAGCAGTGAAATCGGTCTAAAAGCCAAAAACATTCAGTACTTC. The J gene is TRBJ2-4, the V gene TRBV27; D call uncertain. Germline values: CDR1 MNHEY, CDR2 SMNVEV (reference sequence). CDR3 length: 16 amino acids. V was pared by 5 bases and J by 0 bases, with 14 bases between.

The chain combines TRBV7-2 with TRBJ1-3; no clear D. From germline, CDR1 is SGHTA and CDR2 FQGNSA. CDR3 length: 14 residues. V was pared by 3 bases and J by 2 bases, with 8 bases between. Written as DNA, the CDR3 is TGTGCCAGCAGCTTCGCGGGGACTGGAAACACCATATATTTT. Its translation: CASSFAGTGNTIYF. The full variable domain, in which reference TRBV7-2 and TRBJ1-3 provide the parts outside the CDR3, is GAGVSQSPSNKVTEKGKDVELRCDPISGHTALYWYRQSLGQGLEFLIYFQGNSAPDKSGLPSDRFSAERTGGSVSTLTIQRTQQEDSAVYLCASSFAGTGNTIYFGEGSWLTVV.

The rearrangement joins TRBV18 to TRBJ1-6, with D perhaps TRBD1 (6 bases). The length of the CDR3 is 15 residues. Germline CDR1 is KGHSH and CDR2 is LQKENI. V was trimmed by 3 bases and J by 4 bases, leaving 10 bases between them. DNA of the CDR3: TGTGCCAGCTCACCCCCAGGGGATTATAATTCACCCCTCCACTTT. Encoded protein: CASSPPGDYNSPLHF.

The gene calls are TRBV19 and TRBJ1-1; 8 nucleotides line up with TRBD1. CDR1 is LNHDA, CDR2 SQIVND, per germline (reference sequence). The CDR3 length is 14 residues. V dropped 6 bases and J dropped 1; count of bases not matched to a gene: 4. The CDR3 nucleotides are TGTGCCAGTAGGGGGACAGGAGGGAACACTGAAGCTTTCTTT. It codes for CASRGTGGNTEAFF.

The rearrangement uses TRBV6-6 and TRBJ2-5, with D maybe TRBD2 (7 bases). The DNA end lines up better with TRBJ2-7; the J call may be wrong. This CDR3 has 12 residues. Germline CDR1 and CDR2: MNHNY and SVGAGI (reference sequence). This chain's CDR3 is CATLGGRNEQYF. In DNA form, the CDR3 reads TGTGCCACCTTGGGGGGGCGCAACGAGCAGTACTTC.

The CDR3 is CASSKRITLGRNTEAFF. The CDR3 DNA sequence: TGTGCCAGTAGTAAAAGAATTACCTTGGGGAGGAACACTGAAGCTTTCTTT. The chain employs TRBV19 and TRBJ1-1, with D unclear. Looked up from germline, CDR1 is LNHDA and CDR2 is SQIVND (reference sequence). CDR3 length equals 17 residues. Deletions cut 4 bases from V and 1 base from J, with 19 bases between.